A selection of T cell receptor beta chains follows, all from one sample in a study of early T cells in non-severe SARS-CoV-2 infection. TCRdb independently ran MiXCR on the 5' RACE reads; one entry per CDR3 protein. Among 55,000 to 75,000 distinct CDR3 sequences listed, about 7.7% were seen once. The sample taken for sequencing was whole blood. All receptors come from an adult who was a healthcare worker with PCR-confirmed SARS-CoV-2 infection or an uninfected control (not recorded which). CDR3s include the opening cysteine and the closing phenylalanine or tryptophan. The D gene is left open where the match is weak. Expanded clones get a size class; other rows say once, few or many, or leave the size out.

D gene	J gene	clone size	V gene	CDR3 protein	CDR3 DNA
-	TRBJ2-6	-	TRBV6-5	CASGPQPSGANVLTF	TGTGCCAGCGGCCCCCAACCCTCTGGGGCCAACGTCCTGACTTTC
-	TRBJ2-2	few	TRBV7-2	CASSLVRENTGELFF	TGTGCCAGCAGCTTAGTTCGGGAGAACACCGGGGAGCTGTTTTTT
TRBD2	TRBJ2-1	many	TRBV24-1	CATARASGGNEQFF	TGTGCCACCGCCAGAGCTAGCGGGGGCAATGAGCAGTTCTTC
-	TRBJ1-4	few	TRBV12-3/TRBV12-4	CASSFSISQTTNEKLFF	TGTGCCAGCAGTTTTTCGATATCACAGACAACTAATGAAAAACTGTTTTTT
TRBD1	TRBJ1-2	many	TRBV28	CASSSTGTAYGYTF	TGTGCCAGCAGTTCCACCGGGACAGCCTATGGCTACACCTTC
TRBD1	TRBJ1-1	few	TRBV28	CASSSGQRALGAFF	TGTGCCAGCAGTTCGGGACAGCGAGCGCTAGGAGCTTTCTTT
TRBD2	TRBJ2-7	many	TRBV20-1	CSAGTSAYYEQYF	TGCAGTGCCGGGACTAGCGCCTACTACGAGCAGTACTTC
-	TRBJ2-6	-	TRBV7-9	CASSLARGHSGANVLTF	TGTGCCAGCAGCTTAGCACGGGGCCACTCTGGGGCCAACGTCCTGACTTTC
-	TRBJ1-3	-	TRBV4-2	CASSQDQGLSGNTIYF	TGTGCCAGCAGCCAAGATCAGGGTCTCTCTGGAAACACCATATATTTT
TRBD2	TRBJ2-1	-	TRBV2	CASTTGGLAGEQFF	TGTGCCAGCACCACAGGCGGACTAGCGGGAGAGCAGTTCTTC
TRBD2	TRBJ2-1	-	TRBV27	CVSSSISLRLAGDVEQFF	TGTGTCAGCAGTTCAATTTCACTTCGACTAGCGGGTGATGTTGAGCAGTTCTTC
-	TRBJ1-2	-	TRBV5-1	CASSLGPIYGYTF	TGCGCCAGCAGCTTGGGACCGATCTATGGCTACACCTTC
-	TRBJ2-1	few	TRBV29-1	CSVAGGGSSYNEQFF	TGCAGCGTTGCGGGGGGCGGCAGCTCCTACAATGAGCAGTTCTTC
TRBD1	TRBJ2-3	-	TRBV20-1	CSAQDRGLRTDTQYF	TGCAGTGCGCAAGACAGGGGTCTACGCACAGATACGCAGTATTTT
-	TRBJ2-5	few	TRBV29-1	CSVESGTGETQYF	TGCAGCGTTGAATCGGGCACTGGGGAGACCCAGTACTTC
-	TRBJ2-1	-	TRBV11-2	CASRRDLSYNEQFF	TGTGCCAGTCGCCGGGACCTCTCCTACAATGAGCAGTTCTTC
-	TRBJ2-5	many	TRBV2	CASSSYLGGGETQYF	TGTGCCAGCAGTTCCTACTTGGGCGGCGGCGAGACCCAGTACTTC
-	TRBJ2-7	-	TRBV3-1	CASSQGLEQYF	TGTGCCAGCAGCCAAGGGTTAGAGCAGTACTTC
TRBD2	TRBJ2-3	-	TRBV4-2	CASSQYSGLAGRTDTQYF	TGTGCCAGCAGCCAGTATTCGGGACTAGCGGGAAGGACAGATACGCAGTATTTT
-	TRBJ2-7	-	TRBV29-1	CSGTGSSYEQYF	TGCAGCGGTACAGGGAGCTCCTACGAGCAGTACTTC
TRBD1	TRBJ1-1	few	TRBV5-1	CASREQGARPEAFF	TGCGCCAGCAGGGAACAGGGGGCGCGGCCCGAAGCTTTCTTT
TRBD1	TRBJ2-3	few	TRBV5-4	CASSYGQGDTQYF	TGTGCCAGCAGCTACGGACAGGGAGATACGCAGTATTTT
TRBD1	TRBJ2-1	many	TRBV19	CASSIPPSDRGQIEQFF	TGTGCCAGTAGTATTCCCCCCTCGGACAGGGGACAAATCGAGCAGTTCTTC
-	TRBJ2-4	many	TRBV20-1	CSARGWAETDIQYF	TGCAGTGCTAGAGGGTGGGCCGAGACGGACATTCAGTACTTC
-	TRBJ2-1	-	TRBV27	CASRGGARHEQFF	TGTGCCAGTCGAGGGGGAGCAAGGCATGAGCAGTTCTTC
TRBD1	TRBJ1-5	-	TRBV7-9	CASSRDRDQPQHF	TGTGCCAGCAGCCGAGACAGGGACCAGCCCCAGCATTTT
-	TRBJ1-6	few	TRBV7-8	CASSLAARTNSPLHF	TGTGCCAGCAGCTTAGCCGCCAGAACTAATTCACCCCTCCACTTT
-	TRBJ1-1	many	TRBV6-5	CASSYSWGQFYTEAFF	TGTGCCAGCAGTTACTCTTGGGGGCAATTTTACACTGAAGCTTTCTTT
TRBD1	TRBJ2-7	-	TRBV18	CASSRQGRAYEQYF	TGTGCCAGCTCACGACAGGGCAGGGCCTACGAGCAGTACTTC
-	TRBJ1-1	many	TRBV5-1	CASNRDSMNTEAFF	TGCGCCAGTAACAGGGACTCCATGAACACTGAAGCTTTCTTT
-	TRBJ2-3	-	TRBV10-3	CAIRADKSGDTQYF	TGTGCCATCAGAGCCGATAAGAGCGGGGATACGCAGTATTTT
-	TRBJ2-6	many	TRBV7-9	CASSPQISGANVLTF	TGTGCCAGCAGCCCTCAGATCTCTGGGGCCAACGTCCTGACTTTC
TRBD2	TRBJ2-7	few	TRBV2	CASNLGLLYEQYF	TGTGCCAGCAATCTGGGACTACTCTACGAGCAGTACTTC
-	TRBJ1-4	-	TRBV5-4	CASSLKANSEKLFF	TGTGCCAGCAGCTTGAAGGCTAACTCTGAAAAACTGTTTTTT
TRBD1	TRBJ1-1	many	TRBV7-9	CASSTGTGTEAFF	TGTGCCAGCAGCACGGGGACAGGCACTGAAGCTTTCTTT
-	TRBJ1-1	-	TRBV6-4	CASSEGGHTEAFF	TGTGCCAGCAGTGAAGGGGGGCACACTGAAGCTTTCTTT
-	TRBJ1-2	many	TRBV6-6	CASSPVGGRYGYTF	TGTGCCAGCAGTCCCGTAGGGGGGCGCTATGGCTACACCTTC
-	TRBJ2-7	few	TRBV9	CASSVDYPSYEQYF	TGTGCCAGCAGCGTGGACTACCCCTCCTACGAGCAGTACTTC
TRBD2	TRBJ2-3	many	TRBV11-2	CASSLGQAGGLTDTQYF	TGTGCCAGCAGCTTAGGCCAAGCGGGAGGCCTCACAGATACGCAGTATTTT
TRBD1	TRBJ1-2	few	TRBV28	CATGQGAYNYGYTF	TGTGCCACCGGACAGGGGGCGTACAACTATGGCTACACCTTC
TRBD2	TRBJ2-7	few	TRBV28	CASSFRTSGIYEQYF	TGTGCCAGCAGTTTTAGGACTAGCGGGATCTACGAGCAGTACTTC
TRBD2	TRBJ2-2	many	TRBV7-3	CASSLSPAGQNTGELFF	TGTGCCAGCAGCTTAAGCCCAGCGGGGCAGAACACCGGGGAGCTGTTTTTT
-	TRBJ1-1	many	TRBV13	CASSWGEDGNTEAFF	TGTGCCAGCAGTTGGGGTGAAGACGGGAACACTGAAGCTTTCTTT
TRBD2	TRBJ2-7	few	TRBV28	CASSLMGEGSHEQYF	TGTGCCAGCAGTTTAATGGGGGAGGGCTCCCACGAGCAGTACTTC
-	TRBJ1-5	-	TRBV28	CASSPQRVAQPQHF	TGTGCCAGCAGCCCCCAACGGGTGGCGCAGCCCCAGCATTTT
-	TRBJ2-2	many	TRBV5-1	CASSSQRSHGELFF	TGCGCCAGCAGCTCACAGAGGTCCCACGGGGAGCTGTTTTTT
TRBD1	TRBJ1-5	many	TRBV20-1	CSARVQTGGDQPQHF	TGCAGTGCTAGAGTTCAGACAGGGGGCGATCAGCCCCAGCATTTT